This record concerns one T cell receptor (beta chain) sequence. The assay was immunoSEQ multiplex PCR, and TCRdb's table has in-frame clones only and misses some. Among roughly 330,000 clones listed, roughly 71% were seen once. This specimen belongs to a study of cytotoxic CD8 clonotypes in ibrutinib-treated CLL. Overall study context: Response samples were obtained once patients had received a median around twelve months of treatment, range 6 to 36.

The germline gives CDR1 MNHEY, CDR2 SVGAGI. This CDR3 spans 13 amino acids. The V end was cut by 6 bases, the J end by 3 bases, with 12 bases between. Sequencing was performed on PBMCs, taken after 36 months of ibrutinib treatment. The chain employs TRBV6-5 and TRBJ2-7, with D possibly being TRBD1 (5 bases). This clonotype was obtained from a human donor with chronic lymphocytic leukemia. CDR3 bases: TGTGCCAGCAGCCAGGGAATAATCTACGAGCAGTACTTC. It specifies CASSQGIIYEQYF.